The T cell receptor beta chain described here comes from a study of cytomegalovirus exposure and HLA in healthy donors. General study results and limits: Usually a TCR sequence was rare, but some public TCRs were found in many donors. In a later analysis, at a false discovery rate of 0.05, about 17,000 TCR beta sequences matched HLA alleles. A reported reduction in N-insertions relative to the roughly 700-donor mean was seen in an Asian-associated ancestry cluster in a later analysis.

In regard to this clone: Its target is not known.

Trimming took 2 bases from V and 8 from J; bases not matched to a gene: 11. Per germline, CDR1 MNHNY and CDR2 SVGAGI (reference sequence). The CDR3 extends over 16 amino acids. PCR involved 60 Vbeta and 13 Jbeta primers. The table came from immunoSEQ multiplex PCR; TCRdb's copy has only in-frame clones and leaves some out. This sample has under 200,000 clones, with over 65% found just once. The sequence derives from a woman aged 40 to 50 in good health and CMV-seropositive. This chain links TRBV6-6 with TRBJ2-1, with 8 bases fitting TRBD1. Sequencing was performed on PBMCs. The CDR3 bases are TGTGCCAGCAGTTACGCTCCATGGACAGGGAATGATGAGCAGTTCTTC. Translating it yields CASSYAPWTGNDEQFF.